The rows below give T cell receptor beta chains drawn from one sample of a study of OX40 agonist ivuxolimab in advanced cancers. Assay: immunoSEQ multiplex PCR; the TCRdb copy retains only in-frame clones and omits some. The sample shows 25,000 to 35,000 clones, 65% to 85% of them seen only once. The sample was CD4+ or CD8+ T cells sorted from blood, taken in a trial of the OX40 agonist ivuxolimab. The source of these receptors is an adult with an advanced solid tumor such as melanoma, head and neck, liver or kidney cancer. The CDR3 runs from the conserved cysteine through the conserved F or W. The D gene is left open where the match is weak. Expanded clones are given a class, and other clones once, few, many or no size at all.

>TRBJ1-5|TRBV28|NA|NA
CASSLLVEKFNQPQHF
TGTGCCAGCAGTTTATTGGTTGAGAAATTCAATCAGCCCCAGCATTTT
>TRBJ2-2|TRBV28|NA|NA
CASSSSGVETGELFF
TGTGCCAGCTCCTCCAGCGGAGTAGAGACCGGGGAGCTGTTTTTT
>TRBJ2-7|TRBV27|few|TRBD2
CASSFSGSRSYEQYF
TGTGCCAGCAGTTTCAGCGGGAGTCGGTCCTACGAGCAGTACTTC
>TRBJ2-5|TRBV2|NA|TRBD1
CASSEAGGLETQYF
TGTGCCAGCAGTGAGGCAGGGGGCTTAGAGACCCAGTACTTC
>TRBJ2-3|TRBV7-9|once|TRBD2
CASSPRLASDTQYF
TGTGCCAGCAGCCCCCGACTAGCGTCAGATACGCAGTATTTT
>TRBJ2-5|TRBV7-6|NA|NA
CASSSFQEGETQYF
TGTGCCAGCAGTTCCTTCCAGGAGGGGGAGACCCAGTACTTC
>TRBJ1-6|TRBV7-3|NA|NA
CASSIRGYSPLHF
TGTGCCAGCAGTATAAGGGGCTATTCACCCCTCCACTTT
>TRBJ2-7|TRBV28|NA|NA
CASGGALSSYEQYF
TGTGCCAGCGGGGGGGCCCTTAGCTCCTACGAGCAGTACTTC
>TRBJ1-5|TRBV28|NA|NA
CASSLGRDRRQPQHF
TGTGCCAGCAGTTTGGGCAGGGATCGTCGGCAGCCCCAGCATTTT
>TRBJ1-2|TRBV6-5|NA|TRBD1
CASSADRVGGYTF
TGTGCCAGCAGCGCAGACAGGGTGGGTGGCTACACCTTC
>TRBJ1-2|TRBV6-5|NA|NA
CASSYVGGREFRGYTF
TGTGCCAGCAGTTACGTAGGAGGCAGGGAGTTCCGAGGCTACACCTTC
>TRBJ1-5|TRBV18|NA|NA
CASSPGGSRGPQHF
TGTGCCAGCTCACCGGGCGGGAGCCGGGGGCCCCAGCATTTT
>TRBJ1-5|TRBV28|NA|NA
CASSPGRIIVNQPQHF
TGTGCCAGCAGTCCGGGACGGATTATAGTCAATCAGCCCCAGCATTTT